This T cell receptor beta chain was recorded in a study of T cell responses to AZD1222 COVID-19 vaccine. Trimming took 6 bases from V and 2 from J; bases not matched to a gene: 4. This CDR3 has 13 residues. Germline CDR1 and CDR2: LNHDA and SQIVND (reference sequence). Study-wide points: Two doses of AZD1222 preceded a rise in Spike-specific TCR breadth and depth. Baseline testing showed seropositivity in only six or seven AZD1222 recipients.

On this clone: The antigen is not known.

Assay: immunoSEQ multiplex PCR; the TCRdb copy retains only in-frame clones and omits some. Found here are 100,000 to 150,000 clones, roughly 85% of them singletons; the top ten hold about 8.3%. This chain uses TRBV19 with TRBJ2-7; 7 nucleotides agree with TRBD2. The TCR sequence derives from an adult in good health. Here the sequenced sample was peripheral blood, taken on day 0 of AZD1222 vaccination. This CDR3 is CASSMSGTYEQYF. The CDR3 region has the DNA TGTGCCAGTAGCATGAGCGGGACCTACGAGCAGTACTTC.